This TCR beta chain was profiled in a study of Ad26.COV2.S vaccination and SARS-CoV-2 variants. Study summary: Intramuscularly, Ad26.COV2.S was given either once or twice, 56 days apart. Study-wide results and limits: Marked by substantial breadth, spike-specific CD8+ and CD4+ T cell responses were reportedly seen after vaccination. Across vaccine and placebo recipients, the breadth of non-spike TCRs was similar.

Remarks on this clone: Its antigen is unknown.

The protocol was immunoSEQ multiplex PCR, while the TCRdb copy is restricted to in-frame clones and leaves out a portion. The table lists more than 300,000 clones, roughly 91% of them singletons. CDR3 length: 14 residues. Trimming left V 6 bases short and J 0 bases short, with 12 bases between. CDR1 and CDR2 (germline): SQVTM, ANQGSEA. The treatment is: over 15 received Ad26.COV2.S at low or high dose, single or two shots; several received placebo; per-sample allocation not given. Sampling occurred on day 63 after the first vaccine or placebo injection. The J gene is TRBJ1-3, the V gene TRBV29-1, with D possibly being TRBD1 (5 bases). This TCR was recovered from a person between 18 and 65 years old who received the Ad26.COV2.S COVID-19 vaccine or a placebo. The sample in question was peripheral blood, obtained in a trial of Ad26.COV2.S vaccine versus placebo. CDR3 amino acids: CSVEQGLSGNTIYF. The CDR3 nucleotides are TGCAGCGTGGAGCAGGGTCTCTCTGGAAACACCATATATTTT. Complete variable domain (other parts from reference TRBV29-1 and TRBJ1-3): SAVISQKPSRDICQRGTSLTIQCQVDSQVTMMFWYRQQPGQSLTLIATANQGSEATYESGFVIDKFPISRPNLTFSTLTVSNMSPEDSSIYLCSVEQGLSGNTIYFGEGSWLTVV.